These 10 T cell receptor beta chains came from one sample sequenced in a study of vaccination and CD4 T cells after COVID-19. As for treatment: roughly ten-day PBMC culture with coronavirus spike peptide pools or control peptides (ViraFEST assay). The study sequenced cultured CD4+ T cell DNA using the Oncomine TCR Beta short-read assay. TCRdb reprocessed the PCR reads with MiXCR, giving one entry per CDR3 protein. The sample lists about 14,000 distinct CDR3 sequences, 45% to 50% occurring once. Antigen specificity for these receptors is unknown. The source material was CD4+ T cells from blood, cultured in vitro. The receptors were sampled from a human donor who had recovered from COVID-19.

This sequence joins TRBV29-1 and TRBJ2-3; the D is unclear. The CDR3 length is 12 residues. The germline CDR1 and CDR2 sequences are SQVTM and ANQGSEA. V lost 6 bases to trimming and J lost 2 bases, with 9 bases between them. The CDR3 here is CSVREHTDTQYF. The CDR3, as DNA: TGCAGCGTGAGAGAGCACACAGATACGCAGTATTTT.

A few counts support this clonotype. The chain combines TRBV20-1 with TRBJ1-2; D possibly corresponds to TRBD1 (5 bases). The CDR3 contains 13 residues. Per the germline V gene, CDR1 is DFQATT and CDR2 is SNEGSKA (reference sequence). V was trimmed by 5 bases and J by 8 bases, leaving 18 bases between them. The CDR3: CSAGTSGRGGYTF. CDR3 nucleotides: TGCAGTGCTGGGACTAGCGGGAGGGGAGGCTACACCTTC.

On this clonotype itself: At one end, the junction sequence differs from germline, possibly due to a read error. In nucleotides, the CDR3 is TGTGCCAGCAGTTTAGGGTGGACCGGGGAGCTGTTTTTT. Translation gives CASSLGWTGELFF. This sequence joins TRBV7-6 and TRBJ2-2, with D unclear. Germline V gives CDR1 SGHVS, CDR2 FNYEAQ. This CDR3 has 13 residues. The full variable domain, with the rest looked up from reference TRBV7-6 and TRBJ2-2, is GAGVSQSPRYKVTKRGQDVALRCDPISGHVSLYWYRQALGQGPEFLTYFNYEAQQDKSGLPNDRFSAERPEGSISTLTIQRTEQRDSAMYRCASSLGWTGELFFGEGSRLTVL.

This chain connects TRBV20-1 to TRBJ2-1; 9 bases line up with TRBD1. V was clipped by 5 bases and J by 7 bases; unmatched bases: 3. The V gene's germline CDR1 is DFQATT and CDR2 SNEGSKA (reference sequence). The CDR3 has 12 amino acids. The CDR3 spells CSAFGQGNEQFF. CDR3 sequence (DNA): TGCAGTGCTTTCGGACAGGGGAATGAGCAGTTCTTC.

V is TRBV20-1 and J is TRBJ2-1, with a weak D call TRBD1 (5 bases). The CDR3 consists of 13 residues. The germline V gene has CDR1 DFQATT and CDR2 SNEGSKA (reference sequence). Deletions cut 3 bases from V and 5 bases from J, with 11 bases between. The CDR3 is CSASPGYNNEQFF. The CDR3 nucleotides are TGCAGTGCTAGCCCAGGGTACAACAATGAGCAGTTCTTC.

The chain links TRBV11-2 to TRBJ1-1, with TRBD1 matching over 11 bases. The CDR3 spans 15 residues. Germline CDR1 and CDR2: SGHAT and FQNNGV. V gave up 1 base and J gave up 10 bases; unmatched junction bases: 8. As DNA, the CDR3 is TGTGCCAGCAGCTTAGGTGGGACAGGGGGATCGGGAGCTTTCTTT. Translating gives CASSLGGTGGSGAFF. Filled out from reference TRBV11-2 and TRBJ1-1, the complete variable domain reads EAGVAQSPRYKIIEKRQSVAFWCNPISGHATLYWYQQILGQGPKLLIQFQNNGVVDDSQLPKDRFSAERLKGVDSTLKIQPAKLEDSAVYLCASSLGGTGGSGAFFGQGTRLTVV.

The chain is built from TRBV19 and TRBJ1-6; D unresolved. The germline V gene has CDR1 LNHDA and CDR2 SQIVND (reference sequence). The CDR3 has 16 residues. Trimming took 1 base from V and 6 from J, leaving 13 bases between them. CDR3 in amino acids: CASSIAKQSVNSPLHF. The CDR3 DNA is TGTGCCAGTAGTATAGCTAAGCAGAGCGTTAATTCACCCCTCCACTTT.

This chain links TRBV1 with TRBJ2-7; TRBD2 is taken as the D call from the table, unchecked against the DNA. TRBV1 is designated a pseudogene. This CDR3 has 15 amino acids. This CDR3 is CTSSQDSGSKDEQYF. The CDR3 region has the DNA TGCACCAGCAGCCAAGACAGCGGGAGCAAGGACGAGCAGTACTTC.

This clonotype has only a few counts. The V and J genes are TRBV6-5 and TRBJ1-1; D perhaps matches TRBD1 (6 bases). CDR3 size: 15 residues. The ends were cut back, 0 bases at V and 0 bases at J, with 8 bases in the middle. Germline CDR1 reads MNHEY; CDR2 reads SVGAGI. For the CDR3, the DNA is TGTGCCAGCAGTTACTCGGGGGCACTGAACACTGAAGCTTTCTTT. Translating it yields CASSYSGALNTEAFF.

The rearrangement links TRBV4-3 to TRBJ2-3; maybe TRBD1 (6 bases). Germline CDR1 is LGHNA and CDR2 is YSLEER. The CDR3 has 15 residues. V was pared by 4 bases and J by 1 base, with 12 bases between. The CDR3 here is CASSPRTARTDTQYF. The CDR3, as DNA: TGCGCCAGCAGCCCACGGACAGCTCGCACAGATACGCAGTATTTT.